These 22 T cell receptor beta chains originate from one sample sequenced in a study of blood T cells in healthy people across ages. A sample-barcoded 5' primer and a J-beta primer mix were used in a second PCR of roughly 7 to 11 cycles. TCRdb re-derived calls from the 5' RACE reads in MiXCR, one entry per CDR3 protein. The sample records hundreds of thousands of distinct CDR3 sequences, approximately 52% being singletons. Sequencing was performed on blood. Every receptor here comes from an elderly woman in good health.

This chain joins TRBV6-1 and TRBJ2-7; 11 nucleotides line up with TRBD2. The end of the DNA aligns better with TRBJ2-5, so the J call may be wrong. CDR1 and CDR2 (germline): MNHNS, SASEGT. This CDR3 has 14 residues. The CDR3 reads CASRELAGVETQYF. The CDR3 nucleotides read TGTGCCAGCAGGGAACTAGCGGGAGTAGAGACCCAGTACTTC.

This chain links TRBV9 with TRBJ2-5; 12 bases align to TRBD2. The last part of the DNA fits TRBJ2-7 better; the J call may be wrong. Germline V gives CDR1 SGDLS, CDR2 YYNGEE. This CDR3 comprises 17 residues. The CDR3 region is CASSEETGLAGTYEQYF. In DNA, the CDR3 is TGTGCCAGCAGCGAAGAAACGGGACTAGCGGGTACCTACGAGCAGTACTTC.

This clonotype was observed many times. J is TRBJ2-7 and V is TRBV12-3 or TRBV12-4; tentatively, D is TRBD2 (5 bases). V lost 3 bases and J 7 bases, leaving 16 bases between the germline ends. CDR3 size: 14 residues. The CDR3 is CASSLDGSSGEQYF. The CDR3 region has the DNA TGTGCCAGCAGTTTGGATGGGTCTTCGGGGGAGCAGTACTTC.

As for this clonotype: This may stem from a read error, because a much larger clone lies one nucleotide away. The chain links TRBV5-1 to TRBJ2-5; no clear D gene. V shed 2 bases and J shed 2 bases, with 13 bases lying between them. Germline CDR1 is SGHRS and CDR2 is YFSETQ. The CDR3 has 15 amino acids. The CDR3 nucleotides are TGCGCCAGCAGCTTTCGACCGACTTTTCAAGAGACCCAGTACTTC. Protein: CASSFRPTFQETQYF.

The chain has TRBV7-2 and TRBJ1-6; tentative D call: TRBD1 (5 bases). The CDR3 has 15 residues. V lost 4 bases to trimming and J lost 10 bases, with 17 bases between them. The germline gives CDR1 SGHTA, CDR2 FQGNSA. CDR3 in amino acids: CASSSGAGVGSPLHF. The CDR3 DNA reads as TGTGCCAGCAGCTCTGGGGCAGGAGTAGGCTCACCCCTCCACTTT.

The chain couples TRBV5-1 to TRBJ2-3; D might be TRBD1 (5 bases). With 4 bases removed from V and 2 bases from J, the gap between germline ends came to 11 bases. The length of the CDR3 is 14 residues. Per germline, CDR1 SGHRS and CDR2 YFSETQ. CDR3 sequence reads: CASSPDSTTDTQYF. DNA for the CDR3: TGCGCCAGCAGCCCCGACAGCACCACAGATACGCAGTATTTT.

This clonotype occurred many times. This chain joins TRBV3-1 and TRBJ2-7, with TRBD1 matching 8 bases. The V gene end was trimmed by 4 bases and the J gene end by 3 bases; junction bases not matched to a gene: 8. CDR1 is LGHDT and CDR2 is YNNKEL in the germline V gene (reference sequence). This CDR3 has 15 residues. The CDR3 reads CASSPGTGRNYEQYF. Here the CDR3 DNA reads TGTGCCAGCAGCCCGGGGACAGGTAGGAACTACGAGCAGTACTTC.

The chain couples TRBV7-2 to TRBJ1-5; 8 bases align to TRBD1. Germline V gene data show CDR1 as SGHTA and CDR2 as FQGNSA. This CDR3 has 15 amino acids. The V segment lost 1 base and the J segment 6 bases; nucleotides outside the gene matches: 5. CDR3 sequence reads: CASSLETGASQPQHF. The CDR3 DNA follows: TGTGCCAGCAGCTTAGAGACAGGGGCAAGTCAGCCCCAGCATTTT.

This clonotype was seen many times. The genes are TRBV12-3 or TRBV12-4 and TRBJ2-7; D possibly matches TRBD1 or TRBD2 (5 bases each). The V gene lost 2 bases and the J gene lost 5 bases, with 19 bases spanning the gap. The CDR3 runs 16 residues. The CDR3 spells CASSLRSGGGGNEQYF. CDR3 nucleotides: TGTGCCAGCAGTTTAAGATCGGGTGGTGGGGGAAACGAGCAGTACTTC.

The chain uses TRBV20-1 and TRBJ2-5, with 8 bases lining up with TRBD2. The CDR3 is 18 residues long. Unmatched junction bases numbered 23, after V lost 4 bases and J lost 7 bases. Germline V gene data show CDR1 as DFQATT and CDR2 as SNEGSKA (reference sequence). CDR3 in amino acids: CSAKRLHGGAQGIGTQYF. The CDR3 DNA is TGCAGTGCTAAAAGGCTCCACGGGGGGGCCCAAGGGATAGGGACCCAGTACTTC.

This clonotype has just a few counts. This sequence joins TRBV25-1 and TRBJ2-5, with no clear D. The J call may be incorrect, as the DNA end agrees better with TRBJ2-7. The CDR3 loop spans 16 amino acids. From germline, CDR1 is MGHDK and CDR2 SYGVNS. The CDR3 reads CASSELLGLPPPEQYF. The CDR3 DNA reads TGTGCCAGCAGTGAATTGTTGGGTTTACCGCCTCCCGAGCAGTACTTC.

The genes are TRBV2 and TRBJ2-1, with no clear D. V was clipped by 10 bases and J by 7 bases, with 17 bases between them. The CDR3 sequence is 13 residues long. The germline gives CDR1 SNHLY, CDR2 FYNNEI. The DNA of the CDR3 is TGTGCCAACACCAGGCTCAAAGGGAATGAGCAGTTCTTC. Protein sequence: CANTRLKGNEQFF. The complete variable domain, with remaining parts taken from reference TRBV2 and TRBJ2-1, reads EPEVTQTPSHQVTQMGQEVILRCVPISNHLYFYWYRQILGQKVEFLVSFYNNEISEKSEIFDDQFSVERPDGSNFTLKIRSTKLEDSAMYFCANTRLKGNEQFFGPGTRLTVL.

On this clonotype itself: One junction end does not reproduce the germline sequence, and a read error may be involved. The chain carries TRBV29-1 and TRBJ2-1; no clear D gene. Germline V gene sequence: CDR1 SQVTM, CDR2 ANQGSEA. The CDR3 runs 16 residues. The CDR3 nucleotides are TGCAGCGCCCAAGTGGGTCACGGATATTCTTACAATGGGCAGTTCTTC. This encodes CSAQVGHGYSYNGQFF.

This clonotype was seen only once. The chain uses TRBV29-1 and TRBJ2-1; D gene unclear. Germline V gene sequence: CDR1 SQVTM, CDR2 ANQGSEA. Trimming pared 8 bases from V and 9 bases from J, leaving 20 bases between. The CDR3 runs 13 residues. The CDR3 reads CSTRSAADGEQFF. For the CDR3, the DNA is TGCAGCACCAGATCGGCCGCAGACGGTGAGCAGTTCTTC.

This clonotype was counted ten times or more. This chain connects TRBV5-6 to TRBJ1-2; 9 nucleotides align to TRBD1. Germline CDR1 SGHDT, CDR2 YYEEEE. Trimming removed 4 bases from V and 5 bases from J; junction bases left unmatched: 9. The CDR3 runs to 15 residues. In nucleotides, the CDR3 is TGTGCCAGCAGCCTTCCGGGACAGGGATGGTATGGCTACACCTTC. Its translation is CASSLPGQGWYGYTF.

A remark on this clonotype: One end of the junction fails to match germline, which may point to a read error. The chain joins TRBV4-3 to TRBJ1-2; possibly TRBD1 for D (6 bases). CDR3 length: 13 amino acids. The germline CDR1 and CDR2 sequences are LGHNA and YSLEER. DNA for the CDR3: TGCGCCGGCAGCCAAGAACAGGGATTCGGCTACACCTTC. It yields the protein CAGSQEQGFGYTF.

This chain links TRBV2 with TRBJ2-7, with 8 positions matching TRBD2. The ends lost 5 bases at V and 0 bases at J; junction bases unmatched: 9. Germline V lookup: CDR1 SNHLY, CDR2 FYNNEI. The CDR3 extends over 16 amino acids. CDR3 sequence (DNA): TGTGCCAGCAGTCACGTACTAGCGGCCCTCTCCTACGAGCAGTACTTC. Amino acids: CASSHVLAALSYEQYF. The full variable domain, rest sourced from reference TRBV2 and TRBJ2-7, is EPEVTQTPSHQVTQMGQEVILRCVPISNHLYFYWYRQILGQKVEFLVSFYNNEISEKSEIFDDQFSVERPDGSNFTLKIRSTKLEDSAMYFCASSHVLAALSYEQYFGPGTRLTVT.

There are many counts of this clonotype. V gene TRBV20-1 combines with J gene TRBJ2-1; no definite D call. The CDR3 sequence is 11 residues long. V lost 3 bases to trimming and J lost 7 bases, with 7 bases between them. Per the germline V gene, CDR1 is DFQATT and CDR2 is SNEGSKA (reference sequence). The CDR3: CSASPKNEQFF. The CDR3 bases are TGCAGTGCTAGTCCTAAGAATGAGCAGTTCTTC.

The V call is TRBV6-2 or TRBV6-3, the J call TRBJ2-7; no firm D call. Deletions cut 6 bases from V and 4 bases from J, with 22 bases between. In germline, CDR1 is MNHEY, CDR2 SVGEGT. The CDR3 loop spans 16 amino acids. The CDR3 is CASSSIISAWAYEQYF. The CDR3 DNA sequence: TGTGCCAGCAGCTCTATTATCTCCGCCTGGGCGTACGAGCAGTACTTC.

About this clonotype: This may be a read error, as it is one base from a much larger clone. The chain has TRBV11-1 and TRBJ2-1, with D perhaps TRBD1 or TRBD2 (6 bases each). Trimming took off 1 base at V and 9 bases at J, with 13 bases between the two ends. Germline assignment: CDR1 SGHAT and CDR2 FQDESV (reference sequence). CDR3 length: 14 amino acids. CDR3 nucleotides: TGTGCCAGCAGCTTAGTGTGGGGGGCCTCTGAGCAGTTCTTC. This sequence encodes CASSLVWGASEQFF.

Ten or more counts support this clonotype. The V and J genes are TRBV29-1 and TRBJ2-1; 13 bases fit TRBD2. The CDR3 runs 15 residues. Germline-derived CDR1 and CDR2 are SQVTM and ANQGSEA. V was pared by 4 bases and J by 3 bases, with 3 bases of the junction left unmatched. The chain's CDR3 is CSVATSGGIYNEQFF. In DNA, the CDR3 is TGCAGCGTTGCGACTAGCGGGGGGATCTACAATGAGCAGTTCTTC.

V is TRBV12-5 and J is TRBJ2-1; 13 nucleotides line up with TRBD2. Germline CDR1 reads LGHNT; CDR2 reads FRNRAP. The CDR3 loop spans 18 amino acids. The junction had 10 bases not matched to a gene; V was cut back by 0 bases and J by 8 bases. The CDR3 region is CASGLVQTSGRSVHEQFF. As DNA, the CDR3 is TGTGCTAGTGGTTTGGTACAGACTAGCGGGAGGTCAGTCCATGAGCAGTTCTTC.